Below are 5 T cell receptor beta chains sequenced from a single sample in a study of a mutant IDH1 vaccine in newly diagnosed glioma. Time point: baseline, week 1 (first vaccination visit). Sample treatment: pre-vaccination baseline after standard-of-care therapy. Libraries were prepared by immunoSEQ multiplex PCR; TCRdb keeps only in-frame clonotypes and omits some of them. Among approximately 100,000 clones listed, over 85% were seen once. The source was PBMCs, collected from a glioma patient treated with radiotherapy, temozolomide or both. Every receptor here comes from a woman aged 45 to 65 with glioma.

The genes are TRBV30 and TRBJ2-5, with D uncertain. The DNA matches TRBJ2-7 better at its end, which makes the J call doubtful. The V gene's germline CDR1 is GTSNPN and CDR2 SVGIG (reference sequence). CDR3 length: 12 amino acids. In DNA form, the CDR3 reads TGTGCCTGGAGTGTAATTAGCTACGAGCAGTACTTC. Amino acid sequence: CAWSVISYEQYF.

The chain links TRBV4-1 to TRBJ1-1; 7 bases are shared with TRBD1. Germline-derived CDR1 and CDR2 are MGHRA and YSYEKL. The CDR3 loop spans 15 amino acids. V was pared by 0 bases and J by 4 bases, with 5 bases of the junction left unmatched. In DNA, the CDR3 is TGCGCCAGCAGCCAAGATTACAGGGGTGGCACTGAAGCTTTCTTT. This encodes CASSQDYRGGTEAFF.

The J gene is TRBJ2-1, the V gene TRBV7-3, with TRBD2 matching over 15 bases. The CDR3 contains 16 residues. The germline V gene encodes CDR1 SGHTA and CDR2 FQGTGA. V was pared by 1 base and J by 7 bases, with 2 bases of the junction left unmatched. The CDR3 loop is CASSLSGTSGRNEQFF. The CDR3 DNA follows: TGTGCCAGCAGCTTAAGCGGGACTAGCGGGAGGAATGAGCAGTTCTTC.

This chain links TRBV10-3 with TRBJ1-5; no reliable D call. Trimming removed 4 bases at V and 10 bases at J, with 14 bases between. Germline V gene lookup returns CDR1 ENHRY and CDR2 SYGVKD. The CDR3 runs to 13 residues. CDR3 residues: CAISGVGGSPQHF. The CDR3 DNA follows: TGTGCCATCAGTGGGGTGGGTGGATCTCCCCAGCATTTT.

The chain carries TRBV7-3 and TRBJ2-3, with a tentative D call TRBD1 (6 bases). V lost 4 bases and J lost 2, with 7 bases in between. The CDR3 has 13 amino acids. The V gene's germline CDR1 is SGHTA and CDR2 FQGTGA. The CDR3 here is CASSWDTTDTQYF. For the CDR3, the DNA is TGTGCCAGCAGCTGGGACACCACAGATACGCAGTATTTT.